This T cell receptor (beta chain) was retrieved from a study of T cells in Graves' hyperthyroidism and ophthalmopathy. Overall study context: Peripheral blood draws took place at initial diagnosis, ahead of any treatment.

This clonotype was seen a few times. From RNA transcripts, TCR beta CDR3 regions were amplified. Primed by the HTBI set, a first-round RT-PCR was run on the TCR CDR3. TCRdb used MiXCR to reprocess the multiplex PCR reads, holding one entry per CDR3 protein. This table has about 250,000 distinct CDR3 sequences, approximately 21% appearing once. The study excluded patients with uncontrolled infection, other autoimmune disease, pregnancy or lactation. Diagnoses rested on clinical symptoms, serum thyroxine and TRAb, thyroid ultrasound and orbital computed tomography. J gave up 5 bases and V 6 bases, and 7 bases lay outside the gene matches. The CDR3 is 17 residues long.

The chain is built from TRBV12-3 or TRBV12-4 and TRBJ2-2; 15 bases agree with TRBD2. This receptor was obtained from a man in his thirties or forties with Graves' ophthalmopathy. The specimen was blood. CDR3 residues: CASRGLAGGAGTGELFF. The CDR3 DNA sequence: TGTGCCAGCAGGGGACTAGCGGGAGGCGCGGGGACCGGGGAGCTGTTTTTT.